These 10 T cell receptor beta chains were all obtained from the same sample, sequenced in a study of PD-L1 blockade in urothelial cancer. TCRdb keeps only in-frame clones here, not all; method: immunoSEQ multiplex PCR. The table has around 40,000 clones, approximately 93% seen once. The time point here: pretreatment peripheral blood. The sequencing used PBMCs, collected around atezolizumab (anti-PD-L1) treatment. The origin of the receptors is a woman aged 55-69 years with urothelial cancer.

The chain recombines TRBV2 with TRBJ2-3; 9 bases map to TRBD1. Germline trimming cut 4 bases from V and 2 bases from J; bases unmatched to any gene: 4. This CDR3 spans 15 amino acids. The germline V gene encodes CDR1 SNHLY and CDR2 FYNNEI. The CDR3 DNA reads TGTGCCAGCAGTGCCGGGACAGGGTTCACAGATACGCAGTATTTT. As protein: CASSAGTGFTDTQYF.

V and J are TRBV29-1 and TRBJ2-2, with D tentatively TRBD1 (5 bases). Germline V gene lookup returns CDR1 SQVTM and CDR2 ANQGSEA. The CDR3 consists of 13 residues. Trimming left V 6 bases short and J 1 base short, with 9 bases between. CDR3 DNA: TGCAGCGTCGGACACCTGAACACCGGGGAGCTGTTTTTT. It yields the protein CSVGHLNTGELFF.

This chain links TRBV11-2 with TRBJ2-7; 10 bases are shared with TRBD2. J lost 7 bases, V lost 2 bases, and 8 bases had no gene match. Germline CDR1 reads SGHAT; CDR2 reads FQNNGV. CDR3 length: 15 amino acids. CDR3 loop: CASSLNLAGASEQYF. CDR3 sequence (DNA): TGTGCCAGCAGCTTAAACCTAGCGGGAGCGAGTGAGCAGTACTTC.

This clone was detected once. The rearrangement joins TRBV7-3 to TRBJ2-1, with 8 bases lining up with TRBD1. CDR3 size: 17 residues. Germline V CDR1 and CDR2: SGHTA, FQGTGA. The J segment lost 0 bases and the V segment lost 4 bases, leaving 8 bases of the junction unmatched. The CDR3 here is CASSSQGTGSSYNEQFF. DNA of the CDR3: TGTGCCAGCAGCTCCCAAGGGACAGGCAGCTCCTACAATGAGCAGTTCTTC. Filled out from reference TRBV7-3 and TRBJ2-1, the complete variable domain reads GAGVSQTPSNKVTEKGKYVELRCDPISGHTALYWYRQSLGQGPEFLIYFQGTGAADDSGLPNDRFFAVRPEGSVSTLKIQRTERGDSAVYLCASSSQGTGSSYNEQFFGPGTRLTVL.

The chain carries TRBV19 and TRBJ1-1; D not resolved. This CDR3 spans 13 amino acids. The germline gives CDR1 LNHDA, CDR2 SQIVND (reference sequence). V was pared by 5 bases and J by 1 base, with 8 bases between. In DNA form, the CDR3 reads TGTGCCAGTAGTCCAGTCCCGAACACTGAAGCTTTCTTT. Its protein product is CASSPVPNTEAFF.

Remarks on this clone: The germline gene is not matched at one end of the junction; a read error may be the cause. The V call is TRBV10-3, the J call TRBJ2-2; no firm D call. The CDR3 extends over 15 amino acids. The germline V gene encodes CDR1 ENHRY and CDR2 SYGVKD. The CDR3 DNA follows: TGTGCCATGAGTGAGTCATTCGGGTACCCCGGGGAGCTGTTTTTT. It translates to CAMSESFGYPGELFF.

V gene TRBV5-1 combines with J gene TRBJ2-2; possibly TRBD1 for D (6 bases). The CDR3 runs to 12 residues. Trimming pared 5 bases from V and 10 bases from J, leaving 12 bases between. Germline V lookup: CDR1 SGHRS, CDR2 YFSETQ. Written as DNA, the CDR3 is TGCGCCAGCAGTGAAACAGGGAAGGAGCTGTTTTTT. Translation: CASSETGKELFF.

This chain uses TRBV19 with TRBJ2-1, with D possibly TRBD1 on 7 matching bases. CDR3 size: 15 residues. Germline CDR1 LNHDA, CDR2 SQIVND (reference sequence). V lost 5 bases, J lost 5 bases, and 16 bases lay in between. CDR3 nucleotide sequence: TGTGCCAGTAGTGATGGGGGGACAGCGGACAATGAGCAGTTCTTC. This codes for CASSDGGTADNEQFF.

The gene calls are TRBV6-1 and TRBJ2-2, with 7 bases identical to TRBD2. Germline CDR1 MNHNS, CDR2 SASEGT. The CDR3 consists of 14 residues. V shed 6 bases, J shed 3 bases, and the junction held 4 bases outside the gene matches. The CDR3 sequence is CASRGGEDTGELFF. The DNA for the CDR3 is TGTGCCAGCAGGGGGGGGGAGGACACCGGGGAGCTGTTTTTT.

V gene TRBV9 combines with J gene TRBJ2-5; the match to TRBD1 covers 7 bases. There are 14 residues in the CDR3. The V and J ends lost 3 bases and 6 bases, in that order; junction bases with no gene match: 8. Germline V CDR1 and CDR2: SGDLS, YYNGEE. The CDR3 sequence is CASSGQTRGQTQYF. The CDR3 DNA reads TGTGCCAGCAGCGGACAGACGAGGGGGCAGACCCAGTACTTC.